The present TCR beta chain was sequenced within a study of cytomegalovirus exposure and HLA in healthy donors. At the level of the study: Both the roughly 120 validation repertoires and the approximately 700 first-cohort repertoires used the same platform, as reported by a later analysis.

Notes on this clone: Antigen: not known.

Study observations and caveats: Most TCRs appeared rarely, but some public TCRs recurred in many donors. Listed as cytomegalovirus-associated were over 150 TCR beta chains.

CDR1 and CDR2 from the germline V gene are SGHTA and FQGNSA. The CDR3 sequence is 18 residues long. V dropped 5 bases and J dropped 1 base, with 20 bases sitting between them. Sequencing was performed with immunoSEQ multiplex PCR; in TCRdb, only in-frame clones are kept and a portion is missing. The sample yields 35,000 to 55,000 clones, more than 85% seen once. The receptor comes from a woman aged 18-29 years in good health and CMV-seronegative. The chain is built from TRBV7-2 and TRBJ2-2, with a weak D call TRBD1 (6 bases). The specimen sequenced was PBMCs. The CDR3 nucleotides are TGTGCCAGCAGCCGCCGAACCCTCGGACAGCAGAACACCGGGGAGCTGTTTTTT. Translated: CASSRRTLGQQNTGELFF.